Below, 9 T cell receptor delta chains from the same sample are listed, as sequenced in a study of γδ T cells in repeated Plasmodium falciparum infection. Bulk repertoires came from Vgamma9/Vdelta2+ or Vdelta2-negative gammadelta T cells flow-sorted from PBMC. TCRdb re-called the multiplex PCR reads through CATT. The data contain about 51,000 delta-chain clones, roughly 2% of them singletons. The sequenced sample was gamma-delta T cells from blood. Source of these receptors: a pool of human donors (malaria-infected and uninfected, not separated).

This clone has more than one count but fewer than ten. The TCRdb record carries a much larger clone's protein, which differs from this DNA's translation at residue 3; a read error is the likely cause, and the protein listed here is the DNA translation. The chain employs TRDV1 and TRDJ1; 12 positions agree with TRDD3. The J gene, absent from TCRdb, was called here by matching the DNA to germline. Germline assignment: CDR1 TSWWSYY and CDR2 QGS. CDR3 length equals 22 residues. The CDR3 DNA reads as TGTGCTCCTGGGCCACTTCCTCAGGAACATGACTGGGGGATACTGGCCACCGATAAACTCATCTTT. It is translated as CAPGPLPQEHDWGILATDKLIF.

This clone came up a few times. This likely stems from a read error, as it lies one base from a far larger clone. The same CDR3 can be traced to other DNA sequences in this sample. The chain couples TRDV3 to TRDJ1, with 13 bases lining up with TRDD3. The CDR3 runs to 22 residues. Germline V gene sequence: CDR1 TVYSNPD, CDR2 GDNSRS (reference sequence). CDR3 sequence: CALRTQVLSNWGIRKISNKLIF. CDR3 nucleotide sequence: TGTGCCTTAAGAACTCAAGTCCTTTCTAACTGGGGGATACGTAAGATCAGCAATAAGCTCATCTTT. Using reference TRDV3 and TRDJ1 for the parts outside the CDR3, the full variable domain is CDKVTQSSPDQTVASGSEVVLLCTYDTVYSNPDLFWYRIRPDYSFQFVFYGDNSRSEGADFTQGRFSVKHILTQKAFHLVISPVRTEDSATYYCALRTQVLSNWGIRKISNKLIFGKGTRVTVEP.

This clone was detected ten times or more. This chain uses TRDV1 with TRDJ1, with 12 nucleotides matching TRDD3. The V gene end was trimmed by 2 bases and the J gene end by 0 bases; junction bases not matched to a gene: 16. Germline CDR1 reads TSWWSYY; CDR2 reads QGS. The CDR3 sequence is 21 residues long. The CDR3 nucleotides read TGTGCTCTTGGGGAAAGGGGGTACTGGGGGATACCCCCGGGGTACACCGATAAACTCATCTTT. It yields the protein CALGERGYWGIPPGYTDKLIF.

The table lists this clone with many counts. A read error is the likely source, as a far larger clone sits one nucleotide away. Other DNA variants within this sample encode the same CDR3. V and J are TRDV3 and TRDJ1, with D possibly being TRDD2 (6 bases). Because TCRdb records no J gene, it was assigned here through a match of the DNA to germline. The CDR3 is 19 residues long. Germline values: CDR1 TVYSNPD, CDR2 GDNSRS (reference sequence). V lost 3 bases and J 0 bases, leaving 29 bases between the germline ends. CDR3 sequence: CAFADLPTSYYPYTDKLIF. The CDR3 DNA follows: TGTGCCTTCGCAGACCTTCCCACCTCATACTACCCTTACACCGATAAACTCATCTTT.

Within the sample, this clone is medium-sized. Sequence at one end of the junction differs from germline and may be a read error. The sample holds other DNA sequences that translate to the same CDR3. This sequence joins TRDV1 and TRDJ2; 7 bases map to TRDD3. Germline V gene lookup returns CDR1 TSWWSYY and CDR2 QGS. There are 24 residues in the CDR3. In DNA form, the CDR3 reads TGTGCTCTTGGGAAGCGTTTGGCAATACTTTTCAAACTCCTTGGGGATATGTCGACAGCGCAACTCTTCTTT. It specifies CALGKRLAILFKLLGDMSTAQLFF.

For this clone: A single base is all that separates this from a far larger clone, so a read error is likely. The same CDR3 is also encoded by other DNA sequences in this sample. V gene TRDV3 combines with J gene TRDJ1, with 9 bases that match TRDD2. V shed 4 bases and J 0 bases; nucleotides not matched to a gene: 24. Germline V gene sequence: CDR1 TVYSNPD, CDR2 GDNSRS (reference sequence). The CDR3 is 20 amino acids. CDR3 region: CASSPSYDTFTGGYTDKLIF. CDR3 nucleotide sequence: TGTGCCTCTAGCCCTTCCTACGATACGTTTACAGGGGGATACACCGATAAACTCATCTTT. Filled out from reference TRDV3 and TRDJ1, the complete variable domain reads CDKVTQSSPDQTVASGSEVVLLCTYDTVYSNPDLFWYRIRPDYSFQFVFYGDNSRSEGADFTQGRFSVKHILTQKAFHLVISPVRTEDSATYYCASSPSYDTFTGGYTDKLIFGKGTRVTVEP.

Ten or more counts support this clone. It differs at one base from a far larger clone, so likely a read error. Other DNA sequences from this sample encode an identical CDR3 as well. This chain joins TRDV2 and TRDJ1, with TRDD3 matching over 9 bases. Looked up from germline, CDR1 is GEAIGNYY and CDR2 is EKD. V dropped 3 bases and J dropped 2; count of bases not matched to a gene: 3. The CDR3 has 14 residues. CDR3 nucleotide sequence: TGTGCCTGTGACCAGCTGGGGGATACCGATAAACTCATCTTT. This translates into CACDQLGDTDKLIF.

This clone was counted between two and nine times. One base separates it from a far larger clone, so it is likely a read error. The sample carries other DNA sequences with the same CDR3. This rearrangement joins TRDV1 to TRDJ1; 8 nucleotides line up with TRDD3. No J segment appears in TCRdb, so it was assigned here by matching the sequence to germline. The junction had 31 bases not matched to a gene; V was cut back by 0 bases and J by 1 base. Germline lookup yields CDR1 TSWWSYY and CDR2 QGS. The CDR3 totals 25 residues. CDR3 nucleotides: TGTGCTCTTGGGGAACTTTTGAGAGGAGCTACTTTACTAGGGGATTACTGGGGGTTCACCGATAAACTCATCTTT. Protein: CALGELLRGATLLGDYWGFTDKLIF.

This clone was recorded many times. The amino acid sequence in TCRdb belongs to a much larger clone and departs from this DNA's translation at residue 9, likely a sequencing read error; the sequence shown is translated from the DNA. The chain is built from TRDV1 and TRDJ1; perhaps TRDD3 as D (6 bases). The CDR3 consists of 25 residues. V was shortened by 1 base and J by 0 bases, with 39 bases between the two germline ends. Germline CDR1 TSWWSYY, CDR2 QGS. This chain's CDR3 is CALGEPHFIRGSLRWGASYTDKLIF. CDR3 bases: TGTGCTCTTGGGGAACCTCATTTCATACGGGGTTCGTTACGCTGGGGAGCCTCCTACACCGATAAACTCATCTTT.